This TCR beta chain is drawn from a study of spatial heterogeneity in lung cancer. General observations from the study: In blood, ubiquitous expanded tumor TCRs appeared more at resection than follow-up.

Every individual TCR cDNA molecule carried its own unique molecular identifier, which allowed correction of PCR and sequencing errors. TCRdb used MiXCR to reprocess the 5' RACE reads, holding one entry per CDR3 protein. The sample yields around 60,000 distinct CDR3 sequences, 7% to 10% seen once. Germline CDR1 is SNHLY and CDR2 is FYNNEI. The CDR3 runs to 15 residues. The V gene lost 3 bases and the J gene lost 0 bases, with 10 bases spanning the gap. This clonotype was counted many times. Its antigen is as yet unknown. The time point was: sample taken at primary tumor resection. The authors sequenced whole RNA from tumor, nontumor lung or frozen PBMC without sorting. 72 TRACERx patients with early, untreated non-small cell lung cancer donated samples.

The chain couples TRBV2 to TRBJ2-3; D might be TRBD2 (5 bases). The origin of this receptor is a female donor with early-stage non-small cell lung cancer. The sample was PBMCs, taken at surgery. DNA for the CDR3: TGTGCCAGCAGTGACCTGGCGGGTAGCACAGATACGCAGTATTTT. It yields the protein CASSDLAGSTDTQYF.